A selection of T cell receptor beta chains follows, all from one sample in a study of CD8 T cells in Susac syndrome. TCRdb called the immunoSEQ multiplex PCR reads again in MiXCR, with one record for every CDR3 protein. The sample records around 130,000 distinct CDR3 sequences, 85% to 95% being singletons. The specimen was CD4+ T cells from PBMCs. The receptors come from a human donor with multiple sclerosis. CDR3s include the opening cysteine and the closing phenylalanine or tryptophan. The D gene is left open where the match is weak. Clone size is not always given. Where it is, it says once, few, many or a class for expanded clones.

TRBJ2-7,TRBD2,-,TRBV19,TGTGCCAGCGGCGGGGGAGGCTACGAGCAGTACTTC,CASGGGGYEQYF
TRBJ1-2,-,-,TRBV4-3,TGCGCCAGCAGCTACAGGGAGACGCGAGGCTACACCTTC,CASSYRETRGYTF
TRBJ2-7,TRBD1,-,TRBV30,TGTGCCTGGACGACAGGGGGCTTCTACGAGCAGTACTTC,CAWTTGGFYEQYF
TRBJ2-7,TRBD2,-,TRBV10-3,TGTGCCATCAGTGAGTCGGGACTAGCGGGAGACGAGCAGTACTTC,CAISESGLAGDEQYF
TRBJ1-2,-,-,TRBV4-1,TGCGCCAGCAGCCAAGTCGGATTGGGGGGGTCCTATGGCTACACCTTC,CASSQVGLGGSYGYTF
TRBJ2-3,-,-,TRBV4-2,TGTGCCAGCAGCCCCGGGAGAACAGATACGCAGTATTTT,CASSPGRTDTQYF
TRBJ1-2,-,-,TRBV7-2,TGTGCCAGCAGCGCCCGACCCCTAATGGGCTATGGCTACACCTTC,CASSARPLMGYGYTF
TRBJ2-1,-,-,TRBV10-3,TGTGCCATCAGTGAGTCGAAGATCGCGACAGGTTACTACAATGAGCAGTTCTTC,CAISESKIATGYYNEQFF
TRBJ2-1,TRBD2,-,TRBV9,TGTGCCAGCAGCGTACTAGCGGGGGGGCGTGAGCAGTTCTTC,CASSVLAGGREQFF
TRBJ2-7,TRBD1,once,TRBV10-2,TGCGCCAGCAGTGAACACAGGGGCGGGGAGCAGTACTTC,CASSEHRGGEQYF
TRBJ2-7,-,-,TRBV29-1,TGCAGCGTTGAGGGGGAATGGGAGCAGTACTTC,CSVEGEWEQYF
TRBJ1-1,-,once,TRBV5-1,TGCGCCAGCAGCTTGGCCTGGCAGGGAGAGTGCTTCTTT,CASSLAWQGECFF
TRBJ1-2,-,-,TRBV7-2,TGTGCCAGCAGCTTTGTGGCCGGTGACTATGGCTACACCTTC,CASSFVAGDYGYTF
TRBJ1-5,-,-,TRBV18,TGTGCCAGCTCACCCGACAGGATCCCCATATTGCAGCCCCAGCATTTT,CASSPDRIPILQPQHF
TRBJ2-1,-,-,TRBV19,TGTGCCAGTACCATAAGGGGGGTTGGCTACAATGAGCAGTTCTTC,CASTIRGVGYNEQFF
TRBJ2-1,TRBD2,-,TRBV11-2,TGTGCCAGCAGCATTGGACTAGCGGGGAGCTCCTACAATGAGCAGTTCTTC,CASSIGLAGSSYNEQFF
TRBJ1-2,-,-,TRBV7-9,TGTGCCAGCAGCTTAGGGACGACATCAGCCAACTATGGCTACACCTTC,CASSLGTTSANYGYTF
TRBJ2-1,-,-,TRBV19,TGTGCCAGTAGTATAACGGCTGGCGGCCAGTCTGAGCAGTTCTTC,CASSITAGGQSEQFF
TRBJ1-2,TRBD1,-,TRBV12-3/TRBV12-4,TGTGCCAGCAGCGCCGGGACAGCTCGGGGCTACACCTTC,CASSAGTARGYTF
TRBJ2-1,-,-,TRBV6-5,TGTGCCAGCAGTCCCCGGGGGACCTACAATGAGCAGTTCTTC,CASSPRGTYNEQFF
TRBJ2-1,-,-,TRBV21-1,TGTGCCAGCAGCAAAATAAGGGGTAGCTCCTACAATGAGCAGTTCTTC,CASSKIRGSSYNEQFF
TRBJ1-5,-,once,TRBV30,TGTGCCTGGAGTACCGGGACGGCAGGCAATCAGCCCCAGCATTTT,CAWSTGTAGNQPQHF
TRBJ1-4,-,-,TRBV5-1,TGCGCCAGCAGCTTGGTGGGGACAACTAATGAAAAACTGTTTTTT,CASSLVGTTNEKLFF
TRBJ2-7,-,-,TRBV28,TGTGCCAGCAGTTGGGGCTCCTACGAGCAGTACTTC,CASSWGSYEQYF
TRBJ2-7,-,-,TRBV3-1,TGTGCCAGCAGCCTGATGGGGACGGGATCCTACGAGCAGTACTTC,CASSLMGTGSYEQYF
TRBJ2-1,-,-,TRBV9,TGTGCCAGCAGCGAACTAGGATTAGGGCAGTTCTTC,CASSELGLGQFF
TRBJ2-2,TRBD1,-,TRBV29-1,TGCAGCGTTGATGGACAGGGGGCTCGGGGGGAGCTGTTTTTT,CSVDGQGARGELFF
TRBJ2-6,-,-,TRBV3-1,TGTGCCAGCAGCCAAGGTGTGGGCTTTGGGGCCAACGTCCTGACTTTC,CASSQGVGFGANVLTF
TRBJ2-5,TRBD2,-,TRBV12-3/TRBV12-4,TGTGCCAGCAGTTTAGGGCGGGGGCTAGCGGGGGAAGAGACCCAGTACTTC,CASSLGRGLAGEETQYF
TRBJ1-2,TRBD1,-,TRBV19,TGTGCCAGTAGTATCCGGGACAGGGGCGCCGACTATGGCTACACCTTC,CASSIRDRGADYGYTF
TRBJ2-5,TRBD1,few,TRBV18,TGTGCCAGCTCACCAAGGACAGGAGAGACCCAGTACTTC,CASSPRTGETQYF
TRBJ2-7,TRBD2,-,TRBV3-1,TGTGCCAGCAGCCTCGGACTAGCGGGACGCGAGCAGTACTTC,CASSLGLAGREQYF
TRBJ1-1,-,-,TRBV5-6,TGTGCCAGCAGCCGTGCCCGTACTGAAGCTTTCTTT,CASSRARTEAFF
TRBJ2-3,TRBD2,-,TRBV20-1,TGCAGTGCTATGCAGACTAGCGGGGCCCGCGCAGATACGCAGTATTTT,CSAMQTSGARADTQYF
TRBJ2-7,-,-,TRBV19,TGTGCCAGTAGTCCAGGACATCGTACCAGCGAGCAGTACTTC,CASSPGHRTSEQYF
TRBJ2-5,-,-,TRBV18,TGTGCCAGCTCGTCAGCCTCGCCGTACCAAGAGACCCAGTACTTC,CASSSASPYQETQYF
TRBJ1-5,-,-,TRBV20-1,TGCAGTGCTAGAATTCCCCCGACCGGCGGGCCAGCGAATCAGCCCCAGCATTTT,CSARIPPTGGPANQPQHF
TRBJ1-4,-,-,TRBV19,TGTGCCAGTAGTGACTCCGGGACGGACGGGACCGGGACGCGAAAACTGTTTTTT,CASSDSGTDGTGTRKLFF
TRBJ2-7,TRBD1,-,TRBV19,TGTGCCAGTAGTACTACGGACAGGGCCTACGAGCAGTACTTC,CASSTTDRAYEQYF
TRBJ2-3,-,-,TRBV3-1,TGTGCCAGCAGCCAGGGTAGAGGGAGTGGCACAGATACGCAGTATTTT,CASSQGRGSGTDTQYF
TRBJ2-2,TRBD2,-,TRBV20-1,TGCAGTGCCCGACTAGCGGGGTCGAACACCGGGGAGCTGTTTTTT,CSARLAGSNTGELFF